This T cell receptor beta chain was retrieved from a study of control samples from healthy donors and cancer patients. Here immunoSEQ multiplex PCR was the method, and the copy in TCRdb shows in-frame clones only, minus some. The sample includes about 95,000 clones, around four fifths of them seen just once. The V segment lost 5 bases and the J segment 5 bases; nucleotides outside the gene matches: 12. Germline V gene sequence: CDR1 LNHDA, CDR2 SQIVND (reference sequence). There are 15 residues in the CDR3. The sequence was collected from a man between 25 and 39 years old in good health. The genes are TRBV19 and TRBJ2-7; 7 bases align to TRBD1. Sequenced: blood. For the CDR3, the DNA is TGTGCCAGTAGTCCCACAGGGGACAATTATCACGAGCAGTACTTC. Protein product: CASSPTGDNYHEQYF. The full variable domain, rest sourced from reference TRBV19 and TRBJ2-7, is DGGITQSPKYLFRKEGQNVTLSCEQNLNHDAMYWYRQDPGQGLRLIYYSQIVNDFQKGDIAEGYSVSREKKESFPLTVTSAQKNPTAFYLCASSPTGDNYHEQYFGPGTRLTVT.